This T cell receptor (beta chain) was sequenced in a study of T cells of healthy individuals. Germline lookup yields CDR1 SNHLY and CDR2 FYNNEI. Germline trimming cut 6 bases from V and 3 bases from J; bases unmatched to any gene: 4. The CDR3 length is 15 residues. A single record per CDR3 protein comes from TCRdb applying MiXCR to the 5' RACE reads. The table has over 40,000 distinct CDR3 sequences, about 5% seen once; the top ten hold 9.2%. The origin of this receptor is a human donor in good health. The chain has TRBV2 and TRBJ2-3; TRBD1 matches 12 bases. The CDR3 DNA sequence: TGTGCCAGCAGGGGACAGGGGGCTAAGACAGATACGCAGTATTTT. Protein product: CASRGQGAKTDTQYF. The whole variable domain, remainder taken from reference TRBV2 and TRBJ2-3, is EPEVTQTPSHQVTQMGQEVILRCVPISNHLYFYWYRQILGQKVEFLVSFYNNEISEKSEIFDDQFSVERPDGSNFTLKIRSTKLEDSAMYFCASRGQGAKTDTQYFGPGTRLTVL.